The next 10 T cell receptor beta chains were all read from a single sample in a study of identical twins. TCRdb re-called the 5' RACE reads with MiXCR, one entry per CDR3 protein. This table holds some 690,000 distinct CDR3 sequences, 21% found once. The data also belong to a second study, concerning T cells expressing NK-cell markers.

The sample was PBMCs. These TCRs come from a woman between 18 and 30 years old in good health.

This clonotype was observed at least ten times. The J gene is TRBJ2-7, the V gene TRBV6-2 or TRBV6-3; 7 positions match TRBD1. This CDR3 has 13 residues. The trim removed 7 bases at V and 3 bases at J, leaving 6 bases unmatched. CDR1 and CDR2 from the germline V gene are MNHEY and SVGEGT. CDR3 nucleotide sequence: TGTGCCAGCACCCCGACAGGGCGCTACGAGCAGTACTTC. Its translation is CASTPTGRYEQYF.

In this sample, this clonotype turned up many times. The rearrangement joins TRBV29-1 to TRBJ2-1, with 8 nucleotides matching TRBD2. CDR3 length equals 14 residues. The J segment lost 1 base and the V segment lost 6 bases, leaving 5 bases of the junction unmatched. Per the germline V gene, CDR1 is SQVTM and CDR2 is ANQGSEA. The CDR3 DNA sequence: TGCAGCGTGAGTCGGGAGGGTTCCTACAATGAGCAGTTCTTC. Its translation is CSVSREGSYNEQFF.

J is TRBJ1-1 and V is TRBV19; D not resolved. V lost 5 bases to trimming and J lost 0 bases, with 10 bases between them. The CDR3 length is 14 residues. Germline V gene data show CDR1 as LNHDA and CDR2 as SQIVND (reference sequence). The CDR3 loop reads CASSFGILNTEAFF. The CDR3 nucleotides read TGTGCCAGTAGTTTTGGGATTTTGAACACTGAAGCTTTCTTT.

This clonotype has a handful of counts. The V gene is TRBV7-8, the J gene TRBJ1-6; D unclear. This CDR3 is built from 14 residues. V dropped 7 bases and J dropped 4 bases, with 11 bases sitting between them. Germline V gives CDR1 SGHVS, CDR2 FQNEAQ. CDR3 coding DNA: TGTGCCAGCAACGTTTCGGGTTATAATTCACCCCTCCACTTT. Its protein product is CASNVSGYNSPLHF.

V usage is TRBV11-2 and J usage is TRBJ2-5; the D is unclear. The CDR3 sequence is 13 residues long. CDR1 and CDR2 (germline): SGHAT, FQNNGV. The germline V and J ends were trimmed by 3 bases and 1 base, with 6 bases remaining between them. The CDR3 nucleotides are TGTGCCAGCAGCTTGCAGATCCAAGAGACCCAGTACTTC. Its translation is CASSLQIQETQYF.

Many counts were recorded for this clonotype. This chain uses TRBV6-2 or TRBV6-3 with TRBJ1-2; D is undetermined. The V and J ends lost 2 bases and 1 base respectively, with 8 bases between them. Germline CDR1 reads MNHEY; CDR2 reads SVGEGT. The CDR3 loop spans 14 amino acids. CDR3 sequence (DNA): TGTGCCAGCAGTTACATGCCGAGTAACTATGGCTACACCTTC. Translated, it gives CASSYMPSNYGYTF.

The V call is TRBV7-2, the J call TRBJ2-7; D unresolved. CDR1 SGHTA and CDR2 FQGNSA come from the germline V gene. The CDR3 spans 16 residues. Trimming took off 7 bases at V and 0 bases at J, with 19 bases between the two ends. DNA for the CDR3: TGTGCCAGCACAAGGACGTTGCGGCCAAGCTCCTACGAGCAGTACTTC. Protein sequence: CASTRTLRPSSYEQYF.

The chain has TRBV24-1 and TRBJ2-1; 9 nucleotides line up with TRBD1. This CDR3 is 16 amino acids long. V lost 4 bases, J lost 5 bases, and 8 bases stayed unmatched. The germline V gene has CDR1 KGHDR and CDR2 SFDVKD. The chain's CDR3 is CATSESGQGLNNEQFF. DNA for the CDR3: TGTGCCACCAGTGAAAGCGGACAGGGGTTGAACAATGAGCAGTTCTTC.

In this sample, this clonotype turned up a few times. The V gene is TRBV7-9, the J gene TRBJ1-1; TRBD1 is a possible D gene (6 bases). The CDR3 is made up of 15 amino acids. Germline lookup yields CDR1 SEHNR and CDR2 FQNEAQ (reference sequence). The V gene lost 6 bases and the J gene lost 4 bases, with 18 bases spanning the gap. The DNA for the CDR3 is TGTGCCAGCAGACACCGGACAGTTCAAAGCACTGAAGCTTTCTTT. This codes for CASRHRTVQSTEAFF.

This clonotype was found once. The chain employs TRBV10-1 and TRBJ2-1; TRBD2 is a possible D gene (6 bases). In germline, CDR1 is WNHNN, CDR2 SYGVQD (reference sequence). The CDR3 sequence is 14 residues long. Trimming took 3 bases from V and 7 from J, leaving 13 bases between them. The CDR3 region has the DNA TGCGCCAGCAGTGACCGGGGGTTGTTGAATGAGCAGTTCTTC. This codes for CASSDRGLLNEQFF.